The rows below give T cell receptor beta chains drawn from one sample of a study of blood T cell repertoires in COVID-19. Using immunoSEQ multiplex PCR, the repertoire was profiled, and TCRdb retains in-frame clones only, with some absent. Of 110,000 to 150,000 clones in the sample, roughly 80% are singletons; the top ten hold roughly 5.6%. The sequenced material came from PBMCs or T cells enriched from blood (not recorded which). The receptors shown here come from a woman in her fifties or sixties who had recovered from COVID-19. Each CDR3 is given with its conserved first and last residue. Each record gives: D gene, J gene, V gene, CDR3 protein. The D gene is left open where the match is weak.

d_call: TRBD1
j_call: TRBJ1-2
v_call: TRBV11-2
cdr3_aa: CASTLTQTTGVFGYTF

d_call: -
j_call: TRBJ2-5
v_call: TRBV29-1
cdr3_aa: CSVDIERETQYF

d_call: -
j_call: TRBJ2-1
v_call: TRBV5-1
cdr3_aa: CASSLVSAEDEQFF

d_call: -
j_call: TRBJ1-2
v_call: TRBV11-2
cdr3_aa: CASSQGIYGYTF

d_call: -
j_call: TRBJ1-3
v_call: TRBV4-2
cdr3_aa: CASSQEPGARNTIYF

d_call: -
j_call: TRBJ2-2
v_call: TRBV4-1
cdr3_aa: CASSQERASLNTGELFF

d_call: -
j_call: TRBJ2-2
v_call: TRBV5-4
cdr3_aa: CASSTGRSPTGELFF

d_call: -
j_call: TRBJ1-5
v_call: TRBV5-6
cdr3_aa: CASSFKGEGSNQPQHF

d_call: -
j_call: TRBJ2-1
v_call: TRBV10-3
cdr3_aa: CAISEAASSYNEQFF

d_call: TRBD1
j_call: TRBJ1-2
v_call: TRBV7-2
cdr3_aa: CASTPPGYRGNYGYTF

d_call: TRBD2
j_call: TRBJ2-5
v_call: TRBV19
cdr3_aa: CASSIQSGGERETQYF

d_call: -
j_call: TRBJ2-7
v_call: TRBV4-1
cdr3_aa: CASSQEGAALKYF

d_call: TRBD2
j_call: TRBJ2-5
v_call: TRBV29-1
cdr3_aa: CSVDGRRRGVQETQYF

d_call: -
j_call: TRBJ2-7
v_call: TRBV20-1
cdr3_aa: CSASPQIRGSYEQYF

d_call: -
j_call: TRBJ2-3
v_call: TRBV5-6
cdr3_aa: CASSIQFRTDTQYF

d_call: TRBD2
j_call: TRBJ2-2
v_call: TRBV5-4
cdr3_aa: CASSSLTSLFGELFF

d_call: -
j_call: TRBJ1-6
v_call: TRBV5-8
cdr3_aa: CASSLDPGVGSPLHF